The clone carrying this T cell receptor beta chain was counted a few times. Its matching antigen is unknown. These data originate in a study of T cells after yellow fever vaccination. Overall study results and limits: Post-booster repertoires contained most primary-vaccination clones again (roughly 95% CD4, about 88% CD8).

From the 5' RACE reads, TCRdb called clonotypes with MiXCR, one entry per CDR3 protein. The repertoire holds 300,000 or so distinct CDR3 sequences, with approximately 8% as singletons. The CDR3 sequence is 15 residues long. V shed 1 base and J 6 bases; nucleotides not matched to a gene: 1. CDR1 and CDR2 from the germline V gene are LGHNA and YSLEER. The clonotype was recovered from a man aged 18 to 30 who received the YFV17D yellow fever vaccine. The sequencing here drew on PBMCs, taken roughly seven weeks after the first yellow fever vaccination. The rearrangement joins TRBV4-3 to TRBJ2-3, with TRBD2 matching 13 bases. CDR3 coding DNA: TGCGCCAGCAGCCAAGGGGGACTAGCGGGGGATACGCAGTATTTT. This gives the protein CASSQGGLAGDTQYF.